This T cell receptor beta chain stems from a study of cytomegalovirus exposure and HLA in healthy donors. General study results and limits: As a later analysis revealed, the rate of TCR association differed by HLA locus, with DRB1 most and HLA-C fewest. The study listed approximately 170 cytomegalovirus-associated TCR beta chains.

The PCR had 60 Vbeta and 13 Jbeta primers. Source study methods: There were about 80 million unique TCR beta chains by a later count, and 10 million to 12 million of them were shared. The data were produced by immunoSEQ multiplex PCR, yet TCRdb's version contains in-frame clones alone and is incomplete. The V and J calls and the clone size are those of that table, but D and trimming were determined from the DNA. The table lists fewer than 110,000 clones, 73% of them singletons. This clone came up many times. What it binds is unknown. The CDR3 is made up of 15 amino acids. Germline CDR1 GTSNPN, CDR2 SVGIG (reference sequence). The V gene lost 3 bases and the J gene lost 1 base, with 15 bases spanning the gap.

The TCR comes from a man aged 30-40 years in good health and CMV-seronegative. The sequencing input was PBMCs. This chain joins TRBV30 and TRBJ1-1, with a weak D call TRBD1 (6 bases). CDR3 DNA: TGTGCCTGGAGACCAAACCAGGGGCAGAACACTGAAGCTTTCTTT. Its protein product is CAWRPNQGQNTEAFF.